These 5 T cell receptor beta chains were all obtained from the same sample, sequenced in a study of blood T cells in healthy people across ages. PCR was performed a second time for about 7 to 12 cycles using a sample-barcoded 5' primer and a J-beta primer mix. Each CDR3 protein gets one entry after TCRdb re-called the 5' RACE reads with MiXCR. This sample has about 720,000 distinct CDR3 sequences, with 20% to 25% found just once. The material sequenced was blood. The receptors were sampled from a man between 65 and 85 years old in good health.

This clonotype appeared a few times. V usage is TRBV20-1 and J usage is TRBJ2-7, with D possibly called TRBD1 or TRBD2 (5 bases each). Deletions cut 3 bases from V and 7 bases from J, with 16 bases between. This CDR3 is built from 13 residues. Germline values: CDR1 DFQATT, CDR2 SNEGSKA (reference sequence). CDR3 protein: CSASMRGTGEQYV. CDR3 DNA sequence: TGCAGTGCTAGTATGAGAGGGACGGGGGAGCAGTACGTC.

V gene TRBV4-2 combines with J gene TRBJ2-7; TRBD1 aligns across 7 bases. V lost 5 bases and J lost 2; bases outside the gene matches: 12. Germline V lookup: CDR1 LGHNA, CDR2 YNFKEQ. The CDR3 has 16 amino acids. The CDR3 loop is CASSNPDRATAYEQYF. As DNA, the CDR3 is TGTGCCAGCAGCAACCCCGACAGGGCGACAGCCTACGAGCAGTACTTC.

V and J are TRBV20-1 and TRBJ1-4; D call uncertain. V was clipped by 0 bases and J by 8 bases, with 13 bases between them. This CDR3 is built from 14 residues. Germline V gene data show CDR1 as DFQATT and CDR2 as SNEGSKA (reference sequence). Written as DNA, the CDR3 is TGCAGTGCTAGAGAAGGGAGGGTTCGCGAAAAACTGTTTTTT. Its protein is CSAREGRVREKLFF.

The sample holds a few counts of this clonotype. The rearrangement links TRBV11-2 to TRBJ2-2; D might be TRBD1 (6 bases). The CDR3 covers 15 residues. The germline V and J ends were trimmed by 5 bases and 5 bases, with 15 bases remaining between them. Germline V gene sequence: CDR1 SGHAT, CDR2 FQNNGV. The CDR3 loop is CASSGNRVGTGELFF. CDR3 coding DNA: TGTGCCAGCAGCGGGAACAGGGTTGGAACCGGGGAGCTGTTTTTT.

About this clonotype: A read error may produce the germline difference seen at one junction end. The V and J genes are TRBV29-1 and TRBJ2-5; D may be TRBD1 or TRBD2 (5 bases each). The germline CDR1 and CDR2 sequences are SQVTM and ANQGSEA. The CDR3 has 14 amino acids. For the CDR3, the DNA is TGCAGCGCCGGGGTTGGACGGGACCAAGAGACACAGTACTTC. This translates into CSAGVGRDQETQYF. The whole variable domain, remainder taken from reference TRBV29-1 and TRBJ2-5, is SAVISQKPSRDICQRGTSLTIQCQVDSQVTMMFWYRQQPGQSLTLIATANQGSEATYESGFVIDKFPISRPNLTFSTLTVSNMSPEDSSIYLCSAGVGRDQETQYFGPGTRLLVL.